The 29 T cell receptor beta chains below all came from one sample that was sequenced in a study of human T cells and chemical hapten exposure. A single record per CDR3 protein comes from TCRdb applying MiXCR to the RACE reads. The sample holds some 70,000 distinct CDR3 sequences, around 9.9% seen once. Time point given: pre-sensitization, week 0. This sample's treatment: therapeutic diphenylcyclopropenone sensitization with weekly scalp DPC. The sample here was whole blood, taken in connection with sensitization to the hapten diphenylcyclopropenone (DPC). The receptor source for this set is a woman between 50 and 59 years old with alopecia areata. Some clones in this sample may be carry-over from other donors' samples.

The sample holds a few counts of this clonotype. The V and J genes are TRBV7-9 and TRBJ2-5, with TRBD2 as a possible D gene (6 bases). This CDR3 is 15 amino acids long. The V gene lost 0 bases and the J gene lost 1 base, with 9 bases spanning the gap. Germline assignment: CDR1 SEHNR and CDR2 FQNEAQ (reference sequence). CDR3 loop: CASSLAPGLQETQYF. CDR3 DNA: TGTGCCAGCAGCTTAGCTCCGGGACTCCAAGAGACCCAGTACTTC.

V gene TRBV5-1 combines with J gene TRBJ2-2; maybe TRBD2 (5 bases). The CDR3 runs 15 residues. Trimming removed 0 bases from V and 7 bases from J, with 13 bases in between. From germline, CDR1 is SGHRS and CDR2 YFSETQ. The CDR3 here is CASSLGRGSGGELFF. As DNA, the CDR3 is TGCGCCAGCAGCTTGGGGCGTGGGAGCGGCGGGGAGCTGTTTTTT.

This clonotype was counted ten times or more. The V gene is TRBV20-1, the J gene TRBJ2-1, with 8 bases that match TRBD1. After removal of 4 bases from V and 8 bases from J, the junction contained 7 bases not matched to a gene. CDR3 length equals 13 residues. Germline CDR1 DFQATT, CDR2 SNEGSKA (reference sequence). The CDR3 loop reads CSATSDRVDEQFF. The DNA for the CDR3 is TGCAGTGCTACCTCGGACAGGGTCGATGAGCAGTTCTTC.

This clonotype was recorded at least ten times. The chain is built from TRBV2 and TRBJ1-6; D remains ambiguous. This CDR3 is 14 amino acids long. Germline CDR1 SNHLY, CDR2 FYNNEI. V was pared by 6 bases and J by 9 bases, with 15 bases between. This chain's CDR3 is CASSSGNTGSPLHF. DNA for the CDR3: TGTGCCAGCAGCTCCGGGAATACGGGTTCACCCCTCCACTTT.

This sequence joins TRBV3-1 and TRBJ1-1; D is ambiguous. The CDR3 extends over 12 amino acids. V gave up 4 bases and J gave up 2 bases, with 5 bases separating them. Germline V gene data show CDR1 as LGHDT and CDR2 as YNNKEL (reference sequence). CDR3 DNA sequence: TGTGCCAGCAGCCGAAGTAACACTGAAGCTTTCTTT. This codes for CASSRSNTEAFF.

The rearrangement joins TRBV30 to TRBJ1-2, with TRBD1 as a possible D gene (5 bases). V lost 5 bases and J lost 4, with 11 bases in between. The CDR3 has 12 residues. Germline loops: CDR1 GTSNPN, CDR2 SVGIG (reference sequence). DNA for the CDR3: TGTGCCTGGCAGGGACGGAGCTATGGCTACACCTTC. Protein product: CAWQGRSYGYTF.

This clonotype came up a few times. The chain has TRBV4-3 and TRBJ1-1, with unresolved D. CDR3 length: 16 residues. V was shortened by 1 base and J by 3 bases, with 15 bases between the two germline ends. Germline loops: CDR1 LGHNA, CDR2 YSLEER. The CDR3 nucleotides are TGCGCCAGCAGCCAAGGGGGAGGAGGCGGAGACACTGAAGCTTTCTTT. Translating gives CASSQGGGGGDTEAFF.

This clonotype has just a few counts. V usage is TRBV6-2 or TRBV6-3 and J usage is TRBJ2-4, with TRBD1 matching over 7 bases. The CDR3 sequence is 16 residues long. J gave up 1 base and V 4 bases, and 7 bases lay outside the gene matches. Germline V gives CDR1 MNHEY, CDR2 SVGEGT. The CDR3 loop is CASSLPVQGAKNIQYF. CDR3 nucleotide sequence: TGTGCCAGCAGTTTACCAGTACAGGGGGCCAAAAACATTCAGTACTTC.

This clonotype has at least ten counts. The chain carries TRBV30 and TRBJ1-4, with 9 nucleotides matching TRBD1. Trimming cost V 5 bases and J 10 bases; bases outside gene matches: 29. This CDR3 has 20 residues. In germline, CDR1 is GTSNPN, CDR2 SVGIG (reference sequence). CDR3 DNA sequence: TGTGCCTGGCGGGACCATCCGAATACCCTGTGGGGACAGGGACGTGCAAAACTGTTTTTT. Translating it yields CAWRDHPNTLWGQGRAKLFF.

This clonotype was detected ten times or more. The CDR3 DNA is TGCAGTGCTAGAGATGGGGGGCTTAGATCACCCCTCCACTTT. It encodes CSARDGGLRSPLHF. The genes are TRBV20-1 and TRBJ1-6; TRBD1 might be the D (6 bases). This CDR3 has 14 amino acids. V shed 0 bases and J shed 10 bases, with 13 bases lying between them. Per the germline V gene, CDR1 is DFQATT and CDR2 is SNEGSKA (reference sequence).

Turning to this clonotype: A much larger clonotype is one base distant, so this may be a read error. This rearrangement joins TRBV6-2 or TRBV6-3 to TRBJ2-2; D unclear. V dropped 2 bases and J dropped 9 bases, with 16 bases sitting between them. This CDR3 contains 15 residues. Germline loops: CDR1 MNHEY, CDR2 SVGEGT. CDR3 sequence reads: CASSYPPLVQRELFF. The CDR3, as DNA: TGTGCCAGCAGTTACCCGCCCTTAGTCCAAAGGGAGCTGTTTTTT.

This CDR3 is CASNLRGREQYF. The CDR3 DNA is TGTGCCAGCAATTTGAGGGGGCGCGAGCAGTACTTC. The genes are TRBV28 and TRBJ2-7, with 7 bases matching TRBD1. V was pared by 7 bases and J by 6 bases, with 6 bases of the junction left unmatched. The CDR3 is made up of 12 amino acids. CDR1 is MDHEN and CDR2 is SYDVKM in the germline V gene.

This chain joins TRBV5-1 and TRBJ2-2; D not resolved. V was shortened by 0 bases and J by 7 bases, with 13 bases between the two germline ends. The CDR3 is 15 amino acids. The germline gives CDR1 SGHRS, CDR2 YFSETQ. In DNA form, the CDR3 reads TGCGCCAGCAGCTTGGAAAGAAGGGTGGTCGGGGAGCTGTTTTTT. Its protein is CASSLERRVVGELFF.

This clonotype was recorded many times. CDR3 loop: CASSEGGNSYNEQFF. The CDR3 coding sequence is TGTGCCAGCAGCGAGGGGGGGAATTCCTACAATGAGCAGTTCTTC. The chain links TRBV9 to TRBJ2-1, with D tentatively TRBD2 (7 bases). Per the germline V gene, CDR1 is SGDLS and CDR2 is YYNGEE. The CDR3 sequence is 15 residues long. V gave up 3 bases and J gave up 1 base, with 11 bases separating them.

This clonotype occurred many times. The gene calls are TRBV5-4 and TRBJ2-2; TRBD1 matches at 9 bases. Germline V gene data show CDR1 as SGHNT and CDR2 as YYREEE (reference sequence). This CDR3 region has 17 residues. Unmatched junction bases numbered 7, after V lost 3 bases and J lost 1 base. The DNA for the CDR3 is TGTGCCAGCAGCTGGGGACAGGGCGCGGTGAACACCGGGGAGCTGTTTTTT. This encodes CASSWGQGAVNTGELFF.

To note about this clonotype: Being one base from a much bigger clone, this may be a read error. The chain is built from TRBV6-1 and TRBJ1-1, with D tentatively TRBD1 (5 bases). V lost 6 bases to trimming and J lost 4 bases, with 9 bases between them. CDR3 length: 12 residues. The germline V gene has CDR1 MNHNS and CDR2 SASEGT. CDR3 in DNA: TGTGCCAGCAGAGGGAGGGGCACTGAAGCTTTCTTT. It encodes CASRGRGTEAFF.

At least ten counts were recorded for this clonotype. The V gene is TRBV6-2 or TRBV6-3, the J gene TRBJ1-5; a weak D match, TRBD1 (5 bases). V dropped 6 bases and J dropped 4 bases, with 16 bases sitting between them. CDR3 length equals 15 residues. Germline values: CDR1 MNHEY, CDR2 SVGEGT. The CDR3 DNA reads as TGTGCCAGCAGGCGGACACATTCCAGGAATCAGCCCCAGCATTTT. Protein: CASRRTHSRNQPQHF.

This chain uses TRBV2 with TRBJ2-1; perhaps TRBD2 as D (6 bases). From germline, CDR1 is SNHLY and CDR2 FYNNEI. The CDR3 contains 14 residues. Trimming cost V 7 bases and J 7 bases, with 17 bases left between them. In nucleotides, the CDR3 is TGTGCCAGCACCCTTCTCGGACGGGAGAATGAGCAGTTCTTC. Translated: CASTLLGRENEQFF.

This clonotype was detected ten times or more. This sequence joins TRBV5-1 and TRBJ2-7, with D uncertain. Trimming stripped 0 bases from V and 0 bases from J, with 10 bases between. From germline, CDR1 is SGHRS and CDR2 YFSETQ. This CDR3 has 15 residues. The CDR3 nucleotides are TGCGCCAGCAGCTTGGACTACTTGGGCTCCTACGAGCAGTACTTC. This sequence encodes CASSLDYLGSYEQYF.

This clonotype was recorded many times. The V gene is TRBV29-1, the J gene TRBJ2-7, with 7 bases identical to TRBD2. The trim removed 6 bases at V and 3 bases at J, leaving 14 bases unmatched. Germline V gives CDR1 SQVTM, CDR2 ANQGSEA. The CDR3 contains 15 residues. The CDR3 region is CSVREGRAGVYEQYF. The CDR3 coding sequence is TGCAGCGTCCGCGAGGGCAGGGCGGGGGTCTACGAGCAGTACTTC.

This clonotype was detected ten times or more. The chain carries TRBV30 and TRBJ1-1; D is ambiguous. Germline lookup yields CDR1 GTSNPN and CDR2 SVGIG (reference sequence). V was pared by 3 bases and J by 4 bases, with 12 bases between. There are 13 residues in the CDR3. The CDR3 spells CAWSLERVTEAFF. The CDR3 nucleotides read TGTGCCTGGAGCCTGGAGCGGGTCACTGAAGCTTTCTTT.

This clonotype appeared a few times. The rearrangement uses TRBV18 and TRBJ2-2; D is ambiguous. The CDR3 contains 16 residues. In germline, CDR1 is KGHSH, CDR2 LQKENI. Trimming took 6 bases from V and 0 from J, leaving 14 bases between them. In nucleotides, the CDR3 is TGTGCCAGCTCCTTTTGGAGCGCCGCGAACACCGGGGAGCTGTTTTTT. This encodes CASSFWSAANTGELFF.

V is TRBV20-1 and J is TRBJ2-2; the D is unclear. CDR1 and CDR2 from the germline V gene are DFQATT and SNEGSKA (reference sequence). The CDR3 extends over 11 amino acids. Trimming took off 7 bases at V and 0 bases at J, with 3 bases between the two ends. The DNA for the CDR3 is TGCAGTGGAACGAACACCGGGGAGCTGTTTTTT. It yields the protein CSGTNTGELFF.

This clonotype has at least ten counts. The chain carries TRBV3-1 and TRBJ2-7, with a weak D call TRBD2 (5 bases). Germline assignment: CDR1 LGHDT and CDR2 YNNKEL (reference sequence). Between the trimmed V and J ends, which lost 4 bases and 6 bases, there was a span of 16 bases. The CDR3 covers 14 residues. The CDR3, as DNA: TGTGCCAGCAGCCTGGTGAGTCCACGGGGCGAGCAGTACTTC. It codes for CASSLVSPRGEQYF.

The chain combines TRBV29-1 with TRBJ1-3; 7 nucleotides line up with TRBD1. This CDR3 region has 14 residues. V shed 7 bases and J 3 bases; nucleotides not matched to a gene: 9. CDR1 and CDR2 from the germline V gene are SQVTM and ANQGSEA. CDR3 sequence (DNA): TGCAGCGCCAGGACAGGAGGAGGTGGAAACACCATATATTTT. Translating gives CSARTGGGGNTIYF.

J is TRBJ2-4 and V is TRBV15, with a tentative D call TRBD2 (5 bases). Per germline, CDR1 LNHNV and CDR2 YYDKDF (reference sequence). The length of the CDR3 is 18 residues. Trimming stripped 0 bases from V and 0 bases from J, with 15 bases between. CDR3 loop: CATSREGRANLAKNIQYF. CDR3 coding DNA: TGTGCCACCAGCAGAGAAGGGCGGGCAAATCTAGCCAAAAACATTCAGTACTTC.

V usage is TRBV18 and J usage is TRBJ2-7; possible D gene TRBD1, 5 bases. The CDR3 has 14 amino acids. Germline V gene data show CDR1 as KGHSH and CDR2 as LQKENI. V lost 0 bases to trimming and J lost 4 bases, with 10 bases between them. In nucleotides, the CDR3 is TGTGCCAGCTCACCACCAGGGGTTGAGTACGAGCAGTACTTC. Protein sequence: CASSPPGVEYEQYF. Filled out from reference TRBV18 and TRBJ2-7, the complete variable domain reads NAGVMQNPRHLVRRRGQEARLRCSPMKGHSHVYWYRQLPEEGLKFMVYLQKENIIDESGMPKERFSAEFPKEGPSILRIQQVVRGDSAAYFCASSPPGVEYEQYFGPGTRLTVT.

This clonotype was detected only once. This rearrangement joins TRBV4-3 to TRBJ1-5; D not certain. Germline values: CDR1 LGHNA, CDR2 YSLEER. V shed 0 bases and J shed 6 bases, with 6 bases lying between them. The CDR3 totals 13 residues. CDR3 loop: CASSQDVFQPQHF. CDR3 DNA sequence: TGCGCCAGCAGCCAAGACGTGTTTCAGCCCCAGCATTTT.

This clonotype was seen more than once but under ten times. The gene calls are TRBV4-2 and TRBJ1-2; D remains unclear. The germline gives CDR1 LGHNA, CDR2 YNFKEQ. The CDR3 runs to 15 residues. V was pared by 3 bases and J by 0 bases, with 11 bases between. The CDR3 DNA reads TGTGCCAGCAGCCAGACGATGGGAGCTAACTATGGCTACACCTTC. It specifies CASSQTMGANYGYTF.